This entry lists 10 T cell receptor beta chains sequenced from one sample in a study of blood T cell repertoires in COVID-19. Profiling relied on immunoSEQ multiplex PCR, and the TCRdb table lists in-frame clones only, not all of them. The table lists about 85,000 clones, around 82% of them singletons. Input material: peripheral blood. The receptors come from a man aged 55 to 70 with acute or convalescent COVID-19.

The chain recombines TRBV18 with TRBJ1-6; 11 nucleotides match TRBD1. Germline CDR1 KGHSH, CDR2 LQKENI. The V gene end was trimmed by 10 bases and the J gene end by 7 bases; junction bases not matched to a gene: 3. This CDR3 comprises 13 residues. The CDR3 DNA is TGTGCCACCCGGACAGGGGGCAATTCACCCCTCCACTTT. Residues: CATRTGGNSPLHF.

The rearrangement uses TRBV5-4 and TRBJ1-1, with a tentative D call TRBD1 (5 bases). In germline, CDR1 is SGHNT, CDR2 YYREEE (reference sequence). V was clipped by 3 bases and J by 0 bases, with 12 bases between them. The CDR3 spans 15 residues. CDR3 DNA: TGTGCCAGCAGCTGGGACGGGGGAGTGAACACTGAAGCTTTCTTT. Its protein product is CASSWDGGVNTEAFF.

V gene TRBV12-3 or TRBV12-4 combines with J gene TRBJ1-2; D gene unclear. V shed 5 bases and J shed 9 bases, with 10 bases lying between them. The CDR3 is made up of 11 amino acids. The CDR3 protein is CASSPGSRYTF. The CDR3 DNA reads TGTGCCAGCAGTCCGGGGTCACGCTACACCTTC.

This chain joins TRBV6-5 and TRBJ1-1; D remains ambiguous. This CDR3 region has 14 residues. Germline CDR1 MNHEY, CDR2 SVGAGI. V was trimmed by 6 bases and J by 0 bases, leaving 11 bases between them. The CDR3 DNA sequence: TGTGCCAGCAGATCCCTTCGAGTGAACACTGAAGCTTTCTTT. Translated: CASRSLRVNTEAFF.

The chain links TRBV4-1 to TRBJ1-6, with D maybe TRBD1 (6 bases). The germline gives CDR1 MGHRA, CDR2 YSYEKL. The CDR3 has 18 residues. Trimming shortened V by 0 bases and J by 5 bases, and 17 bases separated the two germline ends. The CDR3 sequence: CASSQEGGDRPNNSPLHF. The CDR3 DNA sequence: TGCGCCAGCAGCCAAGAGGGCGGAGACAGGCCTAATAATTCACCCCTCCACTTT.

This clone was found once. The rearrangement links TRBV24-1 to TRBJ1-2, with 7 bases matching TRBD1. The germline V gene has CDR1 KGHDR and CDR2 SFDVKD. The junction had 13 bases not matched to a gene; V was cut back by 7 bases and J by 0 bases. The CDR3 is made up of 17 amino acids. This chain's CDR3 is CATSPRGTDLPNYGYTF. CDR3 in DNA: TGTGCCACCAGCCCTCGGGGGACAGATCTTCCTAACTATGGCTACACCTTC.

The chain has TRBV19 and TRBJ1-6; 8 positions match TRBD1. CDR3 length: 15 residues. Per germline, CDR1 LNHDA and CDR2 SQIVND (reference sequence). Trimming removed 6 bases from V and 9 bases from J; junction bases left unmatched: 10. DNA for the CDR3: TGTGCCAGTAGCTCCGTGCAGGGGGCCAGTTCACCCCTCCACTTT. Its protein product is CASSSVQGASSPLHF.

This clone was seen a single time. The genes are TRBV18 and TRBJ1-2; no firm D call. Trimming removed 2 bases at V and 5 bases at J, with 9 bases between. The CDR3 consists of 13 residues. In germline, CDR1 is KGHSH, CDR2 LQKENI. CDR3 DNA sequence: TGTGCCAGCTCACCATATTCAGGTTATGGCTACACCTTC. This encodes CASSPYSGYGYTF.

The chain couples TRBV28 to TRBJ2-3; maybe TRBD2 (5 bases). Trimming cost V 5 bases and J 2 bases, with 17 bases left between them. The length of the CDR3 is 16 residues. From germline, CDR1 is MDHEN and CDR2 SYDVKM. The chain's CDR3 is CASSITSDPPTDTQYF. The CDR3, as DNA: TGTGCCAGCAGTATTACTAGTGATCCCCCCACAGATACGCAGTATTTT.

The chain uses TRBV4-1 and TRBJ1-2; TRBD1 matches at 7 bases. This CDR3 region has 16 residues. Germline CDR1 reads MGHRA; CDR2 reads YSYEKL. Trimming cost V 0 bases and J 3 bases; bases outside gene matches: 7. CDR3 sequence: CASSQEATGIDYGYTF. CDR3 in DNA: TGCGCCAGCAGCCAAGAGGCGACAGGGATAGACTATGGCTACACCTTC.